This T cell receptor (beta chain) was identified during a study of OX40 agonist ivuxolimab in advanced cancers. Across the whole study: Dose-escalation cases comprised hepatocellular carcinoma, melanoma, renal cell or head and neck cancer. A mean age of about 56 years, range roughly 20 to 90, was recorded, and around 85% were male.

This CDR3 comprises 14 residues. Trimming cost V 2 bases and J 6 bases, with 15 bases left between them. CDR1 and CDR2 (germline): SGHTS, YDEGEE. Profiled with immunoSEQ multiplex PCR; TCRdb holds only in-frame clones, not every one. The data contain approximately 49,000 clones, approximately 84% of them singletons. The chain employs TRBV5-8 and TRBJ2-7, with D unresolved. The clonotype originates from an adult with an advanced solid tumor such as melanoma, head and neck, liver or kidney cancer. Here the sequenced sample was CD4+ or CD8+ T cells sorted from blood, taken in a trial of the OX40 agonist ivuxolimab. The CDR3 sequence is CASSLAGPFGEQYF. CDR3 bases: TGTGCCAGCAGCTTAGCCGGCCCATTTGGCGAGCAGTACTTC.